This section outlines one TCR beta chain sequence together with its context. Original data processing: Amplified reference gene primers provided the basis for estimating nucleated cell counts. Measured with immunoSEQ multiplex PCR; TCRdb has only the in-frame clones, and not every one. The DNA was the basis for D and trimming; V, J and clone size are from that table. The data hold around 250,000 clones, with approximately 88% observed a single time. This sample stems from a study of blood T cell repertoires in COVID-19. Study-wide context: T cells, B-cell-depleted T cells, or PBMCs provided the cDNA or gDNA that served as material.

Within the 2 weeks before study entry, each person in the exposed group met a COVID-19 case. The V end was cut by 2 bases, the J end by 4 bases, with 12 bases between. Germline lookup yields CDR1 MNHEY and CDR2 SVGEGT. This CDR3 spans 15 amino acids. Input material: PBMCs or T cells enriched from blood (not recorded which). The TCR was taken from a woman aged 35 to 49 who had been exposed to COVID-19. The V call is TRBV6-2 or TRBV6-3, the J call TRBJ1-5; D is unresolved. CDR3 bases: TGTGCCAGCAGTTACGGTTTTATGAGGAATCAGCCCCAGCATTTT. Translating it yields CASSYGFMRNQPQHF.